This TCR beta chain stems from a study of blood T cell repertoires in COVID-19. Background on the study: PBMCs, B-cell-depleted T cells, or T cells provided the cDNA or gDNA that made up the material.

In the source study's methods: Amplification of reference gene primers provided the estimated nucleated cell counts. Using immunoSEQ multiplex PCR, the repertoire was profiled, and TCRdb retains in-frame clones only, with some absent. That table furnishes V, J and clone size, whereas the DNA furnished D and trimming. The table lists over 400,000 clones, approximately 91% of them singletons, with 8% to 9.5% in the top ten. In Cohort 3, a recovered donor had either two negative PCRs, clearance, or symptom resolution. Germline-derived CDR1 and CDR2 are LNHNV and YYDKDF (reference sequence). This CDR3 comprises 17 residues. V shed 0 bases and J shed 0 bases, with 12 bases lying between them.

Material: PBMCs or T cells enriched from blood (not recorded which). This clonotype originated in an older woman who had recovered from COVID-19. The V and J genes are TRBV15 and TRBJ1-3; D unclear. The chain's CDR3 is CATSRDRGSSSGNTIYF. The CDR3 coding sequence is TGTGCCACCAGCAGAGATCGGGGTTCAAGCTCTGGAAACACCATATATTTT.